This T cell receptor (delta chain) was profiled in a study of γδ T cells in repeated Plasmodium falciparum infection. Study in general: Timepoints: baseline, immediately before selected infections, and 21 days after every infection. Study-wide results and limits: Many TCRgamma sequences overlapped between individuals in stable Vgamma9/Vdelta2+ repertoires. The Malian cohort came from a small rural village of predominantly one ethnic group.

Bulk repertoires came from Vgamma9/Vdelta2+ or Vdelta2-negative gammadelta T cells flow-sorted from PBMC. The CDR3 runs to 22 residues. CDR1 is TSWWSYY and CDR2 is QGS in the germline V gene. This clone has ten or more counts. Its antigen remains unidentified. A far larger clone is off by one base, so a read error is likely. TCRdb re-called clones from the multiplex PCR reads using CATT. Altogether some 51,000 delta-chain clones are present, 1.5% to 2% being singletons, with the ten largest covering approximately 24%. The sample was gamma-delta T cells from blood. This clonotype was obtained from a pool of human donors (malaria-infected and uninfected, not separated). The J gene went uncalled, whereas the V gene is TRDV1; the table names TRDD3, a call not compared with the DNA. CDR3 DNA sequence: TGTGCTCTTGGGGAACGAACTTTCTACTGGGGGATGATAAGAGAGTACACCGATAAACACATCTTT. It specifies CALGERTFYWGMIREYTDKHIF.